Below, 27 T cell receptor beta chains from the same sample are listed, as sequenced in a study of blood T cell repertoires in COVID-19. The assay was immunoSEQ multiplex PCR, and TCRdb's table has in-frame clones only and misses some. The profile shows hundreds of thousands of clones, around 90% of them singletons. The material sequenced was peripheral blood. The origin of the receptors is a human donor in a cohort sampled during active COVID-19.

The chain has TRBV7-9 and TRBJ2-7; TRBD1 agrees at 9 bases. CDR3 length equals 14 residues. Unmatched junction bases numbered 1, after V lost 4 bases and J lost 0 bases. Per germline, CDR1 SEHNR and CDR2 FQNEAQ (reference sequence). CDR3 amino acids: CASSWGQGSYEQYF. CDR3 bases: TGTGCCAGCAGCTGGGGACAGGGCTCCTACGAGCAGTACTTC. The variable domain in full, with the rest retrieved from reference TRBV7-9 and TRBJ2-7, is DTGVSQNPRHKITKRGQNVTFRCDPISEHNRLYWYRQTLGQGPEFLTYFQNEAQLEKSRLLSDRFSAERPKGSFSTLEIQRTEQGDSAMYLCASSWGQGSYEQYFGPGTRLTVT.

This clone has a single count. V and J are TRBV10-3 and TRBJ2-3; 8 positions agree with TRBD2. CDR3 length: 14 residues. Unmatched junction bases numbered 7, after V lost 7 bases and J lost 4 bases. The germline V gene encodes CDR1 ENHRY and CDR2 SYGVKD. CDR3: CAIMGLDGADTQYF. Written as DNA, the CDR3 is TGTGCCATCATGGGACTAGACGGCGCAGATACGCAGTATTTT.

The genes are TRBV19 and TRBJ1-5, with 7 positions matching TRBD1. The CDR3 runs 14 residues. Unmatched junction bases numbered 5, after V lost 5 bases and J lost 4 bases. Per the germline V gene, CDR1 is LNHDA and CDR2 is SQIVND (reference sequence). The CDR3 region is CASSWDSRNQPQHF. The CDR3 DNA reads TGTGCCAGTAGTTGGGACAGCCGTAATCAGCCCCAGCATTTT. The complete variable domain, with remaining parts taken from reference TRBV19 and TRBJ1-5, reads DGGITQSPKYLFRKEGQNVTLSCEQNLNHDAMYWYRQDPGQGLRLIYYSQIVNDFQKGDIAEGYSVSREKKESFPLTVTSAQKNPTAFYLCASSWDSRNQPQHFGDGTRLSIL.

The chain combines TRBV6-5 with TRBJ2-3; D perhaps matches TRBD1 (5 bases). This CDR3 is built from 15 residues. Germline V lookup: CDR1 MNHEY, CDR2 SVGAGI. The V end was cut by 6 bases, the J end by 0 bases, with 13 bases between. The CDR3 region has the DNA TGTGCCAGCAGCCAGACAGCCTTTAGCACAGATACGCAGTATTTT. This translates into CASSQTAFSTDTQYF.

V usage is TRBV4-2 and J usage is TRBJ1-1, with D hard to call. The germline CDR1 and CDR2 sequences are LGHNA and YNFKEQ. The CDR3 length is 15 residues. The V and J ends lost 2 bases and 1 base respectively, with 11 bases between them. The CDR3: CASSQIRFANTEAFF. The DNA for the CDR3 is TGTGCCAGCAGCCAAATCAGGTTCGCGAACACTGAAGCTTTCTTT.

The V gene is TRBV21-1, the J gene TRBJ2-2; TRBD1, as called in the table, went unchecked against the DNA. TRBV21-1 represents a pseudogene. The CDR3 loop spans 16 amino acids. Here the CDR3 reads CASSKGGLSNTGELFF. CDR3 in DNA: TGTGCCAGCAGCAAAGGTGGGCTTTCGAACACCGGGGAGCTGTTTTTT.

This rearrangement joins TRBV11-2 to TRBJ2-5; 9 bases agree with TRBD1. The CDR3 has 15 residues. CDR1 and CDR2 from the germline V gene are SGHAT and FQNNGV. The trim removed 3 bases at V and 4 bases at J, leaving 6 bases unmatched. CDR3 sequence: CASSFLDRGGETQYF. In nucleotides, the CDR3 is TGTGCCAGCAGCTTTTTGGACAGGGGAGGAGAGACCCAGTACTTC.

The J gene is TRBJ2-2, the V gene TRBV7-3, with TRBD2 matching 8 bases. The ends lost 5 bases at V and 5 bases at J; junction bases unmatched: 7. The germline gives CDR1 SGHTA, CDR2 FQGTGA. The CDR3 is 15 amino acids. The chain's CDR3 is CASSARTSFTGELFF. The CDR3 DNA sequence: TGTGCCAGCAGCGCCCGGACTAGCTTTACCGGGGAGCTGTTTTTT.

The chain joins TRBV29-1 to TRBJ1-4; 7 positions agree with TRBD1. Germline V gene sequence: CDR1 SQVTM, CDR2 ANQGSEA. The trim removed 3 bases at V and 8 bases at J, leaving 6 bases unmatched. This CDR3 has 13 amino acids. CDR3 sequence: CSVEGQGQEKLFF. Here the CDR3 DNA reads TGCAGCGTTGAGGGGCAGGGACAGGAAAAACTGTTTTTT.

V usage is TRBV19 and J usage is TRBJ1-1, with D perhaps matching TRBD1 (5 bases). Germline V lookup: CDR1 LNHDA, CDR2 SQIVND (reference sequence). V gave up 1 base and J gave up 7 bases, with 13 bases separating them. This CDR3 is built from 14 residues. The CDR3 sequence is CASSIGQGRVEAFF. DNA of the CDR3: TGTGCCAGTAGTATAGGGCAGGGCCGCGTTGAAGCTTTCTTT.

J is TRBJ2-1 and V is TRBV7-6; D is unclear. Germline V gene sequence: CDR1 SGHVS, CDR2 FNYEAQ. CDR3 length: 12 amino acids. With 1 base removed from V and 9 bases from J, the gap between germline ends came to 7 bases. The CDR3 DNA reads TGTGCCAGCAGCTTAGATAGAACTGAGCAGTTCTTC. It specifies CASSLDRTEQFF.

CDR3 DNA: TGTGCCTGGGGGGGACAGACAAATTCACCCCTCCACTTT. This encodes CAWGGQTNSPLHF. The V and J genes are TRBV30 and TRBJ1-6, with 7 bases that match TRBD1. This CDR3 region has 13 residues. The trim removed 5 bases at V and 7 bases at J, leaving 5 bases unmatched. CDR1 is GTSNPN, CDR2 SVGIG, per germline (reference sequence). Variable domain in full (rest from reference TRBV30 and TRBJ1-6): SQTIHQWPATLVQPVGSPLSLECTVEGTSNPNLYWYRQAAGRGLQLLFYSVGIGQISSEVPQNLSASRPQDRQFILSSKKLLLSDSGFYLCAWGGQTNSPLHFGNGTRLTVT.

The chain couples TRBV7-3 to TRBJ2-6; D is unclear. This CDR3 region has 17 residues. V shed 5 bases and J shed 0 bases, with 14 bases lying between them. In germline, CDR1 is SGHTA, CDR2 FQGTGA. The CDR3 DNA follows: TGTGCCAGCAGCCTCGTGGCAGGCAACTCTGGGGCCAACGTCCTGACTTTC. It codes for CASSLVAGNSGANVLTF.

Of note for this clone: Germline and junction disagree at one end, which may indicate a read error. The chain uses TRBV7-7 and TRBJ2-1, with 9 bases fitting TRBD2. Germline CDR1 is SSHAT and CDR2 is FNYEAQ (reference sequence). This CDR3 is 16 amino acids long. The CDR3 spells CASSPLSGGSYNEQFF. CDR3 sequence (DNA): TGTGCTAGCAGTCCCCTCAGCGGGGGGTCCTACAATGAGCAGTTCTTC.

The chain links TRBV28 to TRBJ2-7, with 7 bases fitting TRBD1. Germline loops: CDR1 MDHEN, CDR2 SYDVKM. With 6 bases clipped from V and 2 bases from J, the junction kept 4 bases outside the gene matches. This CDR3 is 13 amino acids long. This chain's CDR3 is CASRSQGAYEQYF. The DNA of the CDR3 is TGTGCCAGCAGATCCCAGGGGGCCTACGAGCAGTACTTC.

This chain joins TRBV5-6 and TRBJ2-6, with 7 nucleotides matching TRBD1. The trim removed 2 bases at V and 0 bases at J, leaving 5 bases unmatched. Germline values: CDR1 SGHDT, CDR2 YYEEEE. The CDR3 extends over 17 amino acids. DNA of the CDR3: TGTGCCAGCAGCTTTACGGGACAGCGCTCTGGGGCCAACGTCCTGACTTTC. It specifies CASSFTGQRSGANVLTF. Full variable domain (remainder filled in from reference TRBV5-6 and TRBJ2-6): DAGVTQSPTHLIKTRGQQVTLRCSPKSGHDTVSWYQQALGQGPQFIFQYYEEEERQRGNFPDRFSGHQFPNYSSELNVNALLLGDSALYLCASSFTGQRSGANVLTFGAGSRLTVL.

Comment on this clone: One end of the junction fails to match germline, which may point to a read error. This chain uses TRBV15 with TRBJ2-7; 8 bases match TRBD2. The CDR3 is 16 amino acids. Germline V CDR1 and CDR2: LNHNV, YYDKDF (reference sequence). The CDR3 nucleotides read TGTGCCACCAGCAGAGAAGGGGGTGCGGGGGGTTACGAGCAGTATTTC. Translated, it gives CATSREGGAGGYEQYF.

The chain joins TRBV3-1 (or the pseudogene TRBV3-2) to TRBJ2-7; D possibly corresponds to TRBD1 (5 bases). Trimming left V 4 bases short and J 2 bases short, with 12 bases between. The CDR3 loop spans 14 amino acids. Germline CDR1 and CDR2: LGHDT and YNNKEL (reference sequence). The CDR3 bases are TGTGCCAGCAGCCGACCGGCCAGGGCCTACGAGCAGTACTTC. It is translated as CASSRPARAYEQYF.

The J gene is TRBJ2-7, the V gene TRBV29-1, with 8 bases fitting TRBD1. The J segment lost 5 bases and the V segment lost 2 bases, leaving 2 bases of the junction unmatched. The CDR3 totals 12 residues. CDR1 and CDR2 (germline): SQVTM, ANQGSEA. CDR3 DNA sequence: TGCAGCGTTGAACAGGGGGCCGACGAGCAGTACTTC. Translation: CSVEQGADEQYF.

V usage is TRBV29-1 and J usage is TRBJ2-1; no definite D call. Germline lookup yields CDR1 SQVTM and CDR2 ANQGSEA. The CDR3 is 14 residues long. V dropped 1 base and J dropped 6 bases, with 13 bases sitting between them. The CDR3: CSVEVNAGSNEQFF. The CDR3 DNA reads as TGCAGCGTTGAAGTTAATGCAGGCTCCAATGAGCAGTTCTTC.

The chain combines TRBV3-1 (or the pseudogene TRBV3-2) with TRBJ2-7, with 10 bases that match TRBD2. From germline, CDR1 is LGHDT and CDR2 YNNKEL (reference sequence). V lost 3 bases and J lost 0; bases outside the gene matches: 8. CDR3 length equals 17 residues. CDR3 residues: CASSHAGLAGGSYEQYF. As DNA, the CDR3 is TGTGCCAGCAGCCATGCAGGATTAGCGGGAGGCTCCTACGAGCAGTACTTC.

J is TRBJ1-1 and V is TRBV6-5, with D hard to call. Germline V gene data show CDR1 as MNHEY and CDR2 as SVGAGI. Trimming left V 2 bases short and J 1 base short, with 11 bases between. The CDR3 has 15 residues. The CDR3 reads CASSYILFPNTEAFF. The CDR3 DNA reads TGTGCCAGCAGTTACATCCTATTTCCGAACACTGAAGCTTTCTTT.

V and J are TRBV27 and TRBJ1-6; 10 bases are a match to TRBD1. The CDR3 contains 14 residues. The V segment lost 5 bases and the J segment 9 bases; nucleotides outside the gene matches: 4. CDR1 is MNHEY, CDR2 SMNVEV, per germline (reference sequence). The CDR3 sequence: CASSRTGGGSPLHF. CDR3 in DNA: TGTGCCAGCAGTAGGACAGGGGGAGGTTCACCCCTCCACTTT.

This clone was detected once. CDR3 DNA: TGTGCCAGCAGTTATGCGAGTGGACAGCCAGAAAAACTGTTTTTT. Translating gives CASSYASGQPEKLFF. J is TRBJ1-4 and V is TRBV6-5, with D possibly matching TRBD1 (6 bases). V was cut by 3 bases and J by 8 bases, with 16 bases left in between. Germline-derived CDR1 and CDR2 are MNHEY and SVGAGI. The CDR3 runs to 15 residues.

J is TRBJ2-7 and V is TRBV15; possible D gene TRBD2, 6 bases. CDR1 LNHNV and CDR2 YYDKDF come from the germline V gene (reference sequence). The length of the CDR3 is 13 residues. V lost 0 bases, J lost 3 bases, and 6 bases lay in between. The CDR3 spells CATSRERDYEQYF. In DNA form, the CDR3 reads TGTGCCACCAGCAGAGAGCGGGACTACGAGCAGTACTTC.

This chain joins TRBV4-1 and TRBJ1-1; TRBD1 aligns across 8 bases. J was trimmed by 1 base and V by 0 bases; bases with no gene match: 7. The CDR3 is 17 amino acids. Germline CDR1 reads MGHRA; CDR2 reads YSYEKL. CDR3 in DNA: TGCGCCAGCAGCCAAGAGGGGACAGGCCTGGGGAACACTGAAGCTTTCTTT. This translates into CASSQEGTGLGNTEAFF.

The chain employs TRBV7-6 and TRBJ2-1; D is possibly TRBD2 (6 bases). Germline V gene data show CDR1 as SGHVS and CDR2 as FNYEAQ. V shed 2 bases and J shed 2 bases, with 25 bases lying between them. The CDR3 is 20 residues long. CDR3 nucleotides: TGTGCCAGCAGCTTAAAGGCGGGGACCCGGAGTCTGTCCGCCTACAATGAGCAGTTCTTC. As protein: CASSLKAGTRSLSAYNEQFF.